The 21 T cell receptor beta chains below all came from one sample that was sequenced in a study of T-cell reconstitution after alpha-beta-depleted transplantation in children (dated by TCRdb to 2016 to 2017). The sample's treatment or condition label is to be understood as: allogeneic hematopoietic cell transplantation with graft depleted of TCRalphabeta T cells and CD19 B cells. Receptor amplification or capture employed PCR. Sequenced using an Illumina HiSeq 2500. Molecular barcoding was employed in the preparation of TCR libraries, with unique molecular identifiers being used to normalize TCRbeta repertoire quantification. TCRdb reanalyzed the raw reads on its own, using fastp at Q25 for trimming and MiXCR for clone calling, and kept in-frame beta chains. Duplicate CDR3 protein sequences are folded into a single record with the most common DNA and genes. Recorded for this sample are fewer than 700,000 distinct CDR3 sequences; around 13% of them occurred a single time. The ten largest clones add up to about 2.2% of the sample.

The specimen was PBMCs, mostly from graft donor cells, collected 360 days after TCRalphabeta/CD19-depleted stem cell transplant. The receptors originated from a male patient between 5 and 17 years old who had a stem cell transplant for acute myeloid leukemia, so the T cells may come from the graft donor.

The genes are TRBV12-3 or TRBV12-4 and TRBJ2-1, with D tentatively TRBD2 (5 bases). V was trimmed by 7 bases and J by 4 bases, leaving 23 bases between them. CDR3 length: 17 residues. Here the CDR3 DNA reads TGTGCCAGCACCTACGAGGGAGCTTCCTACCATTACAATGAGCAGTTCTTC. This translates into CASTYEGASYHYNEQFF.

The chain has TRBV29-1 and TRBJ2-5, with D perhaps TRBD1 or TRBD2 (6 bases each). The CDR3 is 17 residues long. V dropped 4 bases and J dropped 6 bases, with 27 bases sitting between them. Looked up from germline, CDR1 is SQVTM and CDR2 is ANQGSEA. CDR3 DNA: TGCAGCGTTGTAGAAGGGGGTAGCGGAGGCGGGTGGAAGACCCAGTACTTC. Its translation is CSVVEGGSGGGWKTQYF.

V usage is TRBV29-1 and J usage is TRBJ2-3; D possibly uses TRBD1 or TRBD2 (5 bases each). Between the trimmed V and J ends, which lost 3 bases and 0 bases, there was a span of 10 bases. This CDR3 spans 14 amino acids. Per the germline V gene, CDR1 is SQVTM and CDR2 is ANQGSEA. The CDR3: CSVDGASSTDTQYF. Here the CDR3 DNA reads TGCAGCGTTGACGGGGCATCAAGCACAGATACGCAGTATTTT.

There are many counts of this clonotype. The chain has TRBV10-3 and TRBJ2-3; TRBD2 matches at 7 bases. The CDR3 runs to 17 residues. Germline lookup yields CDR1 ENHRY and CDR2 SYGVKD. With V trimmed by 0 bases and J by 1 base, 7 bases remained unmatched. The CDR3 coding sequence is TGTGCCATCAGTGAGTCTCCGGCGGGAGCTCGCACAGATACGCAGTATTTT. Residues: CAISESPAGARTDTQYF.

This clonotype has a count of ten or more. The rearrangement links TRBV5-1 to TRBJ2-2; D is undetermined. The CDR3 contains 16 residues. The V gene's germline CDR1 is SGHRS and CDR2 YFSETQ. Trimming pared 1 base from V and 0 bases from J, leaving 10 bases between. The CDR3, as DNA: TGCGCCAGCAGCTTGCTGACGACGGCGAACACCGGGGAGCTGTTTTTT. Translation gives CASSLLTTANTGELFF.

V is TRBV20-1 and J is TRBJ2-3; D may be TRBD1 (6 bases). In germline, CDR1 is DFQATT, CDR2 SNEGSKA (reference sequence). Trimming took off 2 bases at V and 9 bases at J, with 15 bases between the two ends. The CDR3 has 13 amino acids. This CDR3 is CSARLAGVVTQYF. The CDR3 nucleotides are TGCAGTGCTAGACTAGCAGGGGTGGTGACGCAGTATTTT.

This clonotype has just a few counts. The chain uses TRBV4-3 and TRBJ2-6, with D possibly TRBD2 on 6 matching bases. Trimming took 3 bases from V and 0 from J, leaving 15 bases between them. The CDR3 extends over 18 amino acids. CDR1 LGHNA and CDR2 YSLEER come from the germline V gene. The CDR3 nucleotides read TGCGCCAGCAGCCAGACGGGGACTGTGTACTCTGGGGCCAACGTCCTGACTTTC. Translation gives CASSQTGTVYSGANVLTF.

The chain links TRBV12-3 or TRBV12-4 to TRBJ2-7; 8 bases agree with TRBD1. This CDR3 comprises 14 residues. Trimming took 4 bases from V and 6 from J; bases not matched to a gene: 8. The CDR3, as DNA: TGTGCCAGCAGTTACGGACAGGGAGAAGGCGAGCAGTACTTC. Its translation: CASSYGQGEGEQYF.

CDR3 DNA: TGTGCCAGCAGTGGAGGGACAGGGGTATCGTTGGGAAAACTGTTTTTT. The encoded protein is CASSGGTGVSLGKLFF. The chain joins TRBV25-1 to TRBJ1-4; 10 bases are a match to TRBD1. Germline V gene data show CDR1 as MGHDK and CDR2 as SYGVNS. V lost 4 bases to trimming and J lost 10 bases; unmatched junction nucleotides: 12. This CDR3 has 16 residues.

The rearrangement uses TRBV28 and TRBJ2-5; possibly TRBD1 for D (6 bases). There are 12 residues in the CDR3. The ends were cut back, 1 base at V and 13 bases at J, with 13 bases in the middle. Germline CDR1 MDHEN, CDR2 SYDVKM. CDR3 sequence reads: CASSLLGARGYF. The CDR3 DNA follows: TGTGCCAGCAGTTTATTGGGGGCTCGGGGGTACTTC. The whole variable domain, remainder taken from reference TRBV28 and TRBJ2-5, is DVKVTQSSRYLVKRTGEKVFLECVQDMDHENMFWYRQDPGLGLRLIYFSYDVKMKEKGDIPEGYSVSREKKERFSLILESASTNQTSMYLCASSLLGARGYFGPGTRLLVL.

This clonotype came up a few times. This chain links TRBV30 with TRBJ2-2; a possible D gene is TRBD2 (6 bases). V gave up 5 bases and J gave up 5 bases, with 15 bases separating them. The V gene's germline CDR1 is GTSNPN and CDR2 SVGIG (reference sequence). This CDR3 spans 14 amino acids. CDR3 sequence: CAWGRRGLTGELFF. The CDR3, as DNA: TGTGCCTGGGGGAGGAGGGGATTAACCGGGGAGCTGTTTTTT.

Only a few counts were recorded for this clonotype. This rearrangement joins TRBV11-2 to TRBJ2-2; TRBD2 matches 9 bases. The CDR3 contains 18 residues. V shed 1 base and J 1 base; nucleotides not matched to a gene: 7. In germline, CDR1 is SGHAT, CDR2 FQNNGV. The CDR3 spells CASSLGMGGRENTGELFF. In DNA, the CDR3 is TGTGCCAGCAGCTTAGGAATGGGCGGGAGGGAGAACACCGGGGAGCTGTTTTTT.

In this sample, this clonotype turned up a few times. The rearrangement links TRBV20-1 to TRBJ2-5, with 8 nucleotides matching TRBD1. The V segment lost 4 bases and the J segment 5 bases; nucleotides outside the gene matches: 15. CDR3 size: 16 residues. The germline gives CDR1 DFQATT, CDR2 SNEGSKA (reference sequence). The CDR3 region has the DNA TGCAGTGCTATCATCCTTACCCAGGGGGCTGGTGAGACCCAGTACTTC. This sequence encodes CSAIILTQGAGETQYF.

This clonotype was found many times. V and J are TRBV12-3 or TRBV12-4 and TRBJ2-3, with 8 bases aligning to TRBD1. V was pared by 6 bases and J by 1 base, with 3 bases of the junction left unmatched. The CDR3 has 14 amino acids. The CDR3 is CASRQGVGTDTQYF. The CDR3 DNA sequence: TGTGCCAGCAGACAGGGGGTGGGCACAGATACGCAGTATTTT.

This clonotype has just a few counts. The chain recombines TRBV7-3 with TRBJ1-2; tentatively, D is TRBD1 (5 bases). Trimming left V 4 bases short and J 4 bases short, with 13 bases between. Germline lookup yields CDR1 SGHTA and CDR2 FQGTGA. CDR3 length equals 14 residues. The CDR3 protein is CASSSQGGGYGYTF. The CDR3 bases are TGTGCCAGCAGCTCGCAGGGAGGCGGCTATGGCTACACCTTC.

The CDR3 loop is CASSLGAFTGELFF. The CDR3 bases are TGCGCCAGCAGCTTAGGAGCGTTCACCGGGGAGCTGTTTTTT. V and J are TRBV5-1 and TRBJ2-2; no reliable D call. Per germline, CDR1 SGHRS and CDR2 YFSETQ. V lost 2 bases, J lost 4 bases, and 9 bases lay in between. This CDR3 contains 14 residues.

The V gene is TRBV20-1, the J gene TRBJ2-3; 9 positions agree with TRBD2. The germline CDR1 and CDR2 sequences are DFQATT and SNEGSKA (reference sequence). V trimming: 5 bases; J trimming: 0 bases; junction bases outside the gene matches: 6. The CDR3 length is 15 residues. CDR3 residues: CSALTSGLSTDTQYF. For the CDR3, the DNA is TGCAGTGCTCTTACTAGCGGGCTAAGCACAGATACGCAGTATTTT.

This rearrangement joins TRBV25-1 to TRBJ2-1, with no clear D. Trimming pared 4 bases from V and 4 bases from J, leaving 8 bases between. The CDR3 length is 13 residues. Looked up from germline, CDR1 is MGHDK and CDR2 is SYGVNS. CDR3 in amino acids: CASSVVGYNEQFF. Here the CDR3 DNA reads TGTGCCAGCAGTGTAGTAGGGTACAATGAGCAGTTCTTC. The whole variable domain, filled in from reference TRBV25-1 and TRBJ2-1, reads EADIYQTPRYLVIGTGKKITLECSQTMGHDKMYWYQQDPGMELHLIHYSYGVNSTEKGDLSSESTVSRIRTEHFPLTLESARPSHTSQYLCASSVVGYNEQFFGPGTRLTVL.

The CDR3 protein is CASSLRGPHEQYF. The CDR3 DNA follows: TGTGCCAGCAGCCTCCGGGGCCCTCACGAGCAGTACTTC. The chain uses TRBV7-2 and TRBJ2-7; D is possibly TRBD1 or TRBD2 (5 bases each). This CDR3 region has 13 residues. Trimming removed 5 bases from V and 5 bases from J, with 13 bases in between. Germline CDR1 is SGHTA and CDR2 is FQGNSA. Full variable domain (outside the CDR3, taken from reference TRBV7-2 and TRBJ2-7): GAGVSQSPSNKVTEKGKDVELRCDPISGHTALYWYRQSLGQGLEFLIYFQGNSAPDKSGLPSDRFSAERTGGSVSTLTIQRTQQEDSAVYLCASSLRGPHEQYFGPGTRLTVT.

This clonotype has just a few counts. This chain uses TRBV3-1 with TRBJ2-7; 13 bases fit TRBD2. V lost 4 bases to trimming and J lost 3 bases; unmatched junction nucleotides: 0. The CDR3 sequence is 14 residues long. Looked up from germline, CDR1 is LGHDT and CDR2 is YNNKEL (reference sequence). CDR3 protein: CASSRTSGGYEQYF. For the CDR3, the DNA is TGTGCCAGCAGCCGGACTAGCGGGGGCTACGAGCAGTACTTC.

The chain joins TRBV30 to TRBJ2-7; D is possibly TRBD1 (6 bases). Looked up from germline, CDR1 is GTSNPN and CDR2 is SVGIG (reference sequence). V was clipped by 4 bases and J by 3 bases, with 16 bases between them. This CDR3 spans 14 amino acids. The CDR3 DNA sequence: TGTGCCTGGAAGGGCCAGGGGAATTTCTACGAGCAGTACTTC. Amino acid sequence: CAWKGQGNFYEQYF. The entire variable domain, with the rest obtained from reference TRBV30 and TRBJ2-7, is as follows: SQTIHQWPATLVQPVGSPLSLECTVEGTSNPNLYWYRQAAGRGLQLLFYSVGIGQISSEVPQNLSASRPQDRQFILSSKKLLLSDSGFYLCAWKGQGNFYEQYFGPGTRLTVT.